A single T cell receptor beta chain is shown here with its context. In the study's own analysis: Amplified reference gene primers provided the basis for estimating nucleated cell counts. TCRdb keeps only in-frame clones here, not all; method: immunoSEQ multiplex PCR. The V and J calls and clone size were taken over from that table, and D and trimming were inferred from the DNA. The sample has fewer than 25,000 clones, 87% seen once. Per the germline V gene, CDR1 is ENHRY and CDR2 is SYGVKD. This CDR3 has 18 amino acids. V was cut by 2 bases and J by 0 bases, with 16 bases left in between. This entry belongs to a study of blood T cell repertoires in COVID-19. Looking at the study overall: Spain, Italy and the United States supplied samples that represented acute and convalescent COVID-19. PBMCs, B-cell-depleted T cells, or T cells were the source of the cDNA or gDNA that made up the material.

The chain has TRBV10-3 and TRBJ1-4, with D possibly being TRBD1 (5 bases). This clonotype was obtained from a human donor with active COVID-19. The donor label of this sample is uncertain. Input material: peripheral blood. Here the CDR3 reads CAISEVGQGGPTNEKLFF. The CDR3 DNA is TGTGCCATCAGTGAGGTGGGGCAGGGCGGCCCAACTAATGAAAAACTGTTTTTT.